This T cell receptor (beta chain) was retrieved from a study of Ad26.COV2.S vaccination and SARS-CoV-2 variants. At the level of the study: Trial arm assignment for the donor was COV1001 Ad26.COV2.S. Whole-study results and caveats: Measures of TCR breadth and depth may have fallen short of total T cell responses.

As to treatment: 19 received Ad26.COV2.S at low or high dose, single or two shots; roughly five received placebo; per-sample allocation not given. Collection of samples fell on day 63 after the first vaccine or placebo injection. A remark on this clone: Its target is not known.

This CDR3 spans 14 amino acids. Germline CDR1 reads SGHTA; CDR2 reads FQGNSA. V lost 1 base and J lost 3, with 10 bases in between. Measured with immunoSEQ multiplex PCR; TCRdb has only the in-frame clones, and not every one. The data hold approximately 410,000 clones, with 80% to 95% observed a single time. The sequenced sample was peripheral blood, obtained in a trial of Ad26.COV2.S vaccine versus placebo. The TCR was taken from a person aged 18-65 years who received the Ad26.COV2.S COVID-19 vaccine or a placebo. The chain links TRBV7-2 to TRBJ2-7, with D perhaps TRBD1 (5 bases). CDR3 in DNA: TGTGCCAGCAGCTTAGACAGGTTTATCTACGAGCAGTACTTC. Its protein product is CASSLDRFIYEQYF.